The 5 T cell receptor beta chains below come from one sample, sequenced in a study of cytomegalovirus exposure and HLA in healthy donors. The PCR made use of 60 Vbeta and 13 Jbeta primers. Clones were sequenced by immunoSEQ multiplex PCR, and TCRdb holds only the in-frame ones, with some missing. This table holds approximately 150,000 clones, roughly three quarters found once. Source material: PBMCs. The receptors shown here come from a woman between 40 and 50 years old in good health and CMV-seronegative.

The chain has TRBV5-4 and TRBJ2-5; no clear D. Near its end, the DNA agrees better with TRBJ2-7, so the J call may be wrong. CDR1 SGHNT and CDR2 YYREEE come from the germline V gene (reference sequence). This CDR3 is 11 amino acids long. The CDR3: CASTRSYEQYF. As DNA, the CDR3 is TGTGCCAGCACGAGATCCTACGAGCAGTACTTC.

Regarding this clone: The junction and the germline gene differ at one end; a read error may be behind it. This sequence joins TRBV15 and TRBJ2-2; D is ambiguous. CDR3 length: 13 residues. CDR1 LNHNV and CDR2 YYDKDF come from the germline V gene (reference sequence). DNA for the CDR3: TGTGCTACCAGCAGAGAACTGGCCGGGGAGCTGTTTTTT. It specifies CATSRELAGELFF.

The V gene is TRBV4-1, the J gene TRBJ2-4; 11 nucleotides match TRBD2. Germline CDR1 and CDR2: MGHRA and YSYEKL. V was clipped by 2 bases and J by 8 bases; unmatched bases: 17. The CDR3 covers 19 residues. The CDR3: CASSQPPLGSGGAYDIQYF. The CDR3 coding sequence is TGCGCCAGCAGCCAACCCCCGCTAGGTAGCGGGGGGGCTTATGACATTCAGTACTTC.

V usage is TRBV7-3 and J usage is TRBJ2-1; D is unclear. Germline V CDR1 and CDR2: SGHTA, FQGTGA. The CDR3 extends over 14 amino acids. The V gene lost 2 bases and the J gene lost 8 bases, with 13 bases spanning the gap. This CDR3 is CASSLESRSDEQFF. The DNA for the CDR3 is TGTGCCAGCAGCTTAGAGTCCCGCTCTGATGAGCAGTTCTTC.

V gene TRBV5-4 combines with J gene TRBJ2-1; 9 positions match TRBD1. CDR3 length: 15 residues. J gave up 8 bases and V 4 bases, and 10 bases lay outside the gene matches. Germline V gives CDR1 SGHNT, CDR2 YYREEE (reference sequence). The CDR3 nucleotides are TGTGCCAGCAGCCCACAGGGGGCATCTCAGGATGAGCAGTTCTTC. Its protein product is CASSPQGASQDEQFF.